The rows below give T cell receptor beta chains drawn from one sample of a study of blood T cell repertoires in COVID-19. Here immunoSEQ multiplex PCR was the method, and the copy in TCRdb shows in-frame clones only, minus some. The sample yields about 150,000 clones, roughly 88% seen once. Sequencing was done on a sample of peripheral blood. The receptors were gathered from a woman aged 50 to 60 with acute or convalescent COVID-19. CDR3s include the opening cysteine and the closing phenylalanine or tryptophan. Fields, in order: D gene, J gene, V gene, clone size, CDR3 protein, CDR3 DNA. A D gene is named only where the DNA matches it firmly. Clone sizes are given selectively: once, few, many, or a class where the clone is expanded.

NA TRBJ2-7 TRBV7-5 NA CARTTIGARNLKEVVQEQYF TGTGCCAGAACCACTATCGGTGCTCGCAATCTTAAAGAGGTAGTCCAAGAGCAGTACTTC
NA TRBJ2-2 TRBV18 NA CASSVREDTGELFF TGTGCCAGCTCAGTCAGGGAGGACACCGGGGAGCTGTTTTTT
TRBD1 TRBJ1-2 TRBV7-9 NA CASSVDRGKIDYGYTF TGTGCCAGCAGCGTTGACAGGGGTAAAATTGACTATGGCTACACCTTC
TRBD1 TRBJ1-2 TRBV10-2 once CASSESGQDYGYTF TGCGCCAGCAGTGAGTCAGGACAGGACTATGGCTACACCTTC
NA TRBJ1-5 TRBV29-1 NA CSVGAGNQPQHF TGCAGCGTTGGGGCAGGTAATCAGCCCCAGCATTTT
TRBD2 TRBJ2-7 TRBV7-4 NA CASSSPRGEGSTYEQYF TGTGCCAGCAGCTCCCCCCGAGGGGAGGGGAGCACCTACGAGCAGTACTTC
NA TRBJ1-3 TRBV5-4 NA CASSLDGASGNTIYF TGTGCCAGCAGCTTGGACGGAGCCTCTGGAAACACCATATATTTT
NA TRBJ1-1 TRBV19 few CASSMQSMNTEAFF TGTGCCAGTAGTATGCAAAGCATGAACACTGAAGCTTTCTTT
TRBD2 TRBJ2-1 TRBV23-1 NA CASTQTSGSCNEQFF TGCGCCAGCACCCAGACTAGCGGGAGTTGCAATGAGCAGTTCTTC
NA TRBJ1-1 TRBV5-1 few CASSLAGEGISPEAFF TGCGCCAGCAGCTTGGCCGGTGAGGGTATCAGCCCTGAAGCTTTCTTT
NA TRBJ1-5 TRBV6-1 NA CASSEYPGGGQPQHF TGTGCCAGCAGTGAATATCCGGGCGGAGGTCAGCCCCAGCATTTT
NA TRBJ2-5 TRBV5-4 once CASSLNGFGETQYF TGTGCCAGCAGCTTGAATGGGTTCGGGGAGACCCAGTACTTC
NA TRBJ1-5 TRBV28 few CASNTLSKRGAYQPQHF TGTGCCAGCAACACCCTCTCGAAGCGGGGGGCCTATCAGCCCCAGCATTTT
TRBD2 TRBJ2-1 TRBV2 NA CASSQTSGGGGEQFF TGTGCCAGCAGTCAGACTAGCGGAGGGGGCGGTGAGCAGTTCTTC
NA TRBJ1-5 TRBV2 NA CASSEMVGGFKPQHF TGTGCCAGCAGTGAAATGGTCGGGGGATTTAAGCCCCAGCATTTT
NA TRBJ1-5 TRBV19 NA CASRPGQYSNQPQHF TGTGCCAGTCGGCCGGGACAATATAGCAATCAGCCCCAGCATTTT
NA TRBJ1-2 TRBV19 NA CASRPTPDFTNYGYTF TGTGCCAGTAGGCCAACCCCAGACTTCACGAACTATGGCTACACCTTC
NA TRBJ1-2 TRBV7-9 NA CASSLQGPYGYTF TGTGCCAGCAGCTTGCAGGGCCCCTATGGCTACACCTTC
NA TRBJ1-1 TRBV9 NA CASSVDSSSEAFF TGTGCCAGCAGCGTAGATTCCAGTTCGGAAGCTTTCTTT
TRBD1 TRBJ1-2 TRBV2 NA CASSIRTGVSYGYTF TGTGCCAGCAGTATACGGACAGGGGTTTCGTATGGCTACACCTTC
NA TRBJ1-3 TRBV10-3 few CAVQGSGNTIYF TGTGCCGTACAGGGCTCTGGAAACACCATATATTTT
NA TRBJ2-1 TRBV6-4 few CASSESAGAAYNEQFF TGTGCCAGCAGTGAGAGCGCCGGAGCTGCCTACAATGAGCAGTTCTTC
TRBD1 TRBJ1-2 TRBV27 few CASSFQDRGLGYTF TGTGCCAGCAGTTTCCAGGACAGGGGGCTTGGCTACACCTTC
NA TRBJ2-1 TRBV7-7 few CASSLVQGTYNEQFF TGTGCCAGCAGCTTAGTTCAGGGAACTTACAATGAGCAGTTCTTC
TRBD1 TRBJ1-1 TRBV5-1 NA CASRPTRGMNTEAFF TGCGCCAGCAGACCGACCAGGGGGATGAACACTGAAGCTTTCTTT
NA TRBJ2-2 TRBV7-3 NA CASSLELNTGELFF TGTGCCAGCAGCTTAGAACTTAACACCGGGGAGCTGTTTTTT
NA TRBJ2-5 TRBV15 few CATSRTSRPGVVGETQYF TGTGCCACCAGCAGAACTTCGAGGCCCGGAGTTGTGGGAGAGACCCAGTACTTC
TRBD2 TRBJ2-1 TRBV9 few CASSVRLADYNEQFF TGTGCCAGCAGCGTACGGCTAGCGGATTACAATGAGCAGTTCTTC
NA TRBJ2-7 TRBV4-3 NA CARPPQDSYEQYF TGCGCCAGACCGCCACAGGATTCCTACGAGCAGTACTTC
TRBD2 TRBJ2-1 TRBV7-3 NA CASSVGLAGGREQFF TGTGCCAGCAGCGTGGGACTAGCGGGAGGGCGTGAGCAGTTCTTC
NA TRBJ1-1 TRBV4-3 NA CASSQAQGDAAFF TGCGCCAGCAGCCAAGCCCAGGGTGACGCAGCTTTCTTT
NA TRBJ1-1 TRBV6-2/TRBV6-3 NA CASSSPPRNTEAFF TGTGCCAGCAGCTCCCCCCCCCGGAACACTGAAGCTTTCTTT
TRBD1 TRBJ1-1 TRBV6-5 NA CASTWGTGNTEAFF TGTGCCAGCACGTGGGGGACAGGGAACACTGAAGCTTTCTTT
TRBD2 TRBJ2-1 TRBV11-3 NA CASSPNSGGNNEQFF TGTGCCAGCAGCCCCAACAGCGGGGGTAACAATGAGCAGTTCTTC
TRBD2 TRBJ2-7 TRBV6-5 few CASSYSKGLAGAEQYF TGTGCCAGCAGTTACTCGAAAGGCCTAGCGGGGGCTGAGCAGTACTTC
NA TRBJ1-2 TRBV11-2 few CASSLTENYGYTF TGTGCCAGCAGCTTAACAGAAAACTATGGCTACACCTTC
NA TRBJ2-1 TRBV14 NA CASSLWGRGYNEQFF TGTGCCAGCAGCCTGTGGGGAAGGGGGTACAATGAGCAGTTCTTC
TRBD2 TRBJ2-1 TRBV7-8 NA CASSLGPSGMQEQFF TGTGCCAGCAGCTTAGGCCCTAGCGGGATGCAGGAGCAGTTCTTC